These 12 T cell receptor beta chains were all obtained from the same sample, sequenced in a study of cytomegalovirus exposure and HLA in healthy donors. 13 Jbeta primers and 60 Vbeta primers were used for the PCR. Assay used: immunoSEQ multiplex PCR; TCRdb lists only in-frame clones, some missing. The table records 110,000 to 150,000 clones, 65% to 85% of them present only once. The sample taken for sequencing was PBMCs. The receptors originated from a man aged 25-40 years in good health and CMV-seronegative.

The chain carries TRBV6-1 and TRBJ2-1; TRBD2 matches at 10 bases. Germline CDR1 and CDR2: MNHNS and SASEGT. The CDR3 is 14 residues long. The ends lost 7 bases at V and 3 bases at J; junction bases unmatched: 3. The CDR3 spells CASTLAGGYNEQFF. The CDR3 region has the DNA TGTGCCAGCACGTTAGCGGGGGGCTACAATGAGCAGTTCTTC.

The V gene is TRBV7-4, the J gene TRBJ2-5; the match to TRBD2 covers 10 bases. The J call is in doubt because the DNA end fits TRBJ2-7 better. From germline, CDR1 is SGHVT and CDR2 SQSDAQ. This CDR3 has 14 amino acids. CDR3 protein: CASSRTSGSYEQYF. CDR3 nucleotide sequence: TGTGCCAGCAGCCGGACTAGCGGATCCTACGAGCAGTACTTC.

In this sample, this clone turned up a few times. The chain carries TRBV4-2 and TRBJ2-3, with D tentatively TRBD2 (7 bases). Germline CDR1 and CDR2: LGHNA and YNFKEQ. V lost 1 base and J 2 bases, leaving 10 bases between the germline ends. This CDR3 is 15 amino acids long. CDR3 residues: CASSQGGGFTDTQYF. In DNA, the CDR3 is TGTGCCAGCAGCCAAGGCGGGGGCTTCACAGATACGCAGTATTTT.

The chain links TRBV2 to TRBJ2-5; 10 bases line up with TRBD2. The CDR3 length is 15 residues. V lost 6 bases, J lost 5 bases, and 9 bases stayed unmatched. Germline CDR1 and CDR2: SNHLY and FYNNEI. The CDR3 reads CASRNRLAGDETQYF. The DNA for the CDR3 is TGTGCCAGCAGGAACCGGCTAGCGGGAGATGAGACCCAGTACTTC.

The rearrangement uses TRBV5-1 and TRBJ2-7, with TRBD2 matching 8 bases. The germline gives CDR1 SGHRS, CDR2 YFSETQ. CDR3 size: 16 residues. J lost 6 bases, V lost 4 bases, and 15 bases had no gene match. The CDR3 DNA is TGCGCCAGCAGCCCGTTTCGGGGGGGTTCATCGGGCGAGCAGTACTTC. Protein product: CASSPFRGGSSGEQYF. Filled out from reference TRBV5-1 and TRBJ2-7, the complete variable domain reads KAGVTQTPRYLIKTRGQQVTLSCSPISGHRSVSWYQQTPGQGLQFLFEYFSETQRNKGNFPGRFSGRQFSNSRSEMNVSTLELGDSALYLCASSPFRGGSSGEQYFGPGTRLTVT.

Only a few counts were recorded for this clone. V usage is TRBV7-2 and J usage is TRBJ1-5; a possible D gene is TRBD1 (6 bases). The V and J ends lost 3 bases and 3 bases respectively, with 12 bases between them. The CDR3 is 15 residues long. The germline V gene encodes CDR1 SGHTA and CDR2 FQGNSA. CDR3 loop: CASSFDRGYNQPQHF. The CDR3 DNA is TGTGCCAGCAGCTTTGATAGGGGGTACAATCAGCCCCAGCATTTT.

The rearrangement uses TRBV7-3 and TRBJ2-3; D perhaps matches TRBD2 (6 bases). From germline, CDR1 is SGHTA and CDR2 FQGTGA. V gave up 6 bases and J gave up 2 bases, with 12 bases separating them. The CDR3 contains 14 residues. CDR3 DNA: TGTGCCAGCAGTCGCGGACTAACCACAGATACGCAGTATTTT. It codes for CASSRGLTTDTQYF.

The chain is built from TRBV11-2 and TRBJ2-7, with 11 bases aligning to TRBD2. CDR1 SGHAT and CDR2 FQNNGV come from the germline V gene. The CDR3 is made up of 15 amino acids. V shed 5 bases, J shed 4 bases, and the junction held 7 bases outside the gene matches. The CDR3: CASSKVAGGPYEQYF. CDR3 coding DNA: TGTGCCAGCAGCAAGGTAGCGGGAGGGCCTTACGAGCAGTACTTC. The full variable domain, completed using reference TRBV11-2 and TRBJ2-7, is EAGVAQSPRYKIIEKRQSVAFWCNPISGHATLYWYQQILGQGPKLLIQFQNNGVVDDSQLPKDRFSAERLKGVDSTLKIQPAKLEDSAVYLCASSKVAGGPYEQYFGPGTRLTVT.

The chain has TRBV2 and TRBJ1-5, with 11 bases lining up with TRBD1. The junction had 4 bases not matched to a gene; V was cut back by 6 bases and J by 6 bases. Germline CDR1 SNHLY, CDR2 FYNNEI. CDR3 length: 14 amino acids. In DNA, the CDR3 is TGTGCCAGCAGCGCTGGGACAGGGGGTCAGCCCCAGCATTTT. Amino acids: CASSAGTGGQPQHF.

Note on this clone: Other DNA sequences within the sample encode an identical CDR3. The gene calls are TRBV19 and TRBJ1-5, with unresolved D. The germline CDR1 and CDR2 sequences are LNHDA and SQIVND (reference sequence). V was shortened by 3 bases and J by 0 bases, with 6 bases between the two germline ends. The CDR3 is 14 residues long. The CDR3 nucleotides are TGTGCCAGTAGTATTAGAGATAGCAATCAGCCCCAGCATTTT. As protein: CASSIRDSNQPQHF.

The J gene is TRBJ2-7, the V gene TRBV4-1, with D tentatively TRBD1 (5 bases). The CDR3 spans 17 residues. Germline values: CDR1 MGHRA, CDR2 YSYEKL. Trimming cost V 3 bases and J 3 bases, with 21 bases left between them. The CDR3 DNA is TGCGCCAGCAGCCACCCCAGGGCAGACAGTCCCTTCTACGAGCAGTACTTC. This encodes CASSHPRADSPFYEQYF.

The chain recombines TRBV2 with TRBJ2-5; 9 bases line up with TRBD1. TRBJ2-7 matches the DNA end more closely, so the J call is doubtful. The CDR3 has 13 residues. Germline-derived CDR1 and CDR2 are SNHLY and FYNNEI. Here the CDR3 reads CASSVGQGSEQYF. The CDR3 region has the DNA TGTGCCAGCAGTGTGGGACAGGGATCCGAGCAGTACTTC.